One sample yielded the 8 T cell receptor beta chains listed below, sequenced in a study of T-cell memory formation after mild COVID-19 (dated by TCRdb to about 2021). Preparation of the library involved 5' RACE. Instrument on record: Illumina NovaSeq 6000. TCRdb reprocessed the public reads (quality trimming at Q25 with fastp, clone calling with MiXCR) and kept in-frame beta chains. When rows share a CDR3 protein, they turn into one entry using the most common DNA and genes. The sample records fewer than 700,000 distinct CDR3 sequences, 20% to 25% of which are singletons. The ten largest clones take up approximately 8% of the sample. Material: PBMCs or a T cell subset sorted from them (not recorded which). The receptor set was obtained from an adult woman who had mild COVID-19 (a few samples of this study predate the infection). The sample titles of this study are shuffled in the database, so cell type and time point are left out; the donor was told from shared clones.

This clonotype has ten or more counts. The chain has TRBV20-1 and TRBJ2-5; TRBD1 matches at 9 bases. This CDR3 contains 15 residues. Unmatched junction bases numbered 7, after V lost 0 bases and J lost 5 bases. Germline-derived CDR1 and CDR2 are DFQATT and SNEGSKA (reference sequence). The CDR3 here is CSARDPGQGGETQYF. The CDR3 bases are TGCAGTGCTAGAGATCCGGGACAGGGAGGGGAGACCCAGTACTTC.

V and J are TRBV6-2 or TRBV6-3 and TRBJ2-7; 7 bases map to TRBD2. The junction had 4 bases not matched to a gene; V was cut back by 2 bases and J by 0 bases. The CDR3 is made up of 15 amino acids. The germline V gene encodes CDR1 MNHEY and CDR2 SVGEGT. CDR3 sequence (DNA): TGTGCCAGCAGTTACGGGGGACTAAGCTCCTACGAGCAGTACTTC. Translation: CASSYGGLSSYEQYF.

The chain couples TRBV24-1 to TRBJ2-1; 8 bases line up with TRBD1. The CDR3 covers 17 residues. The V gene end was trimmed by 7 bases and the J gene end by 5 bases; junction bases not matched to a gene: 15. CDR1 and CDR2 from the germline V gene are KGHDR and SFDVKD. In DNA form, the CDR3 reads TGTGCCACCAGAGAAACTATCGGACAGGGCTGTGACAATGAGCAGTTCTTC. It yields the protein CATRETIGQGCDNEQFF.

This chain links TRBV24-1 with TRBJ1-1; the D gene is possibly TRBD1 (5 bases). The CDR3 runs 12 residues. Germline assignment: CDR1 KGHDR and CDR2 SFDVKD. V lost 3 bases and J lost 10, with 11 bases in between. The CDR3 coding sequence is TGTGCCACCAGTGATAACGTGGGGGGAGCTTTCTTT. Translation gives CATSDNVGGAFF.

This sequence joins TRBV20-1 and TRBJ1-3; D not resolved. The CDR3 length is 11 residues. The germline gives CDR1 DFQATT, CDR2 SNEGSKA (reference sequence). The V end lost 5 bases, the J end lost 3 bases, and 5 bases lay between the germline ends. The chain's CDR3 is CSAPGGNTIYF. The CDR3 region has the DNA TGCAGTGCTCCAGGTGGAAACACCATATATTTT.

The table lists this clonotype with a few counts. The J gene is TRBJ2-4, the V gene TRBV9; D could derive from TRBD1 or TRBD2 (6 bases each). The CDR3 totals 16 residues. The ends were cut back, 0 bases at V and 7 bases at J, with 17 bases in the middle. Germline V gene data show CDR1 as SGDLS and CDR2 as YYNGEE. CDR3 nucleotides: TGTGCCAGCAGCGTAGCTGGCTCCGGAGGGGGGAACATTCAGTACTTC. It translates to CASSVAGSGGGNIQYF.

The chain links TRBV20-1 to TRBJ1-2; possibly TRBD1 for D (5 bases). Germline-derived CDR1 and CDR2 are DFQATT and SNEGSKA (reference sequence). The CDR3 extends over 12 amino acids. Deletions cut 1 base from V and 5 bases from J, with 8 bases between. The CDR3 loop is CSARGGEYGYTF. The CDR3 nucleotides read TGCAGTGCTAGAGGGGGCGAGTATGGCTACACCTTC.

V usage is TRBV5-1 and J usage is TRBJ1-4, with D unresolved. The CDR3 sequence is 15 residues long. The ends were cut back, 0 bases at V and 8 bases at J, with 14 bases in the middle. Germline assignment: CDR1 SGHRS and CDR2 YFSETQ. The CDR3 reads CASSLAAGLGEKLFF. The CDR3 coding sequence is TGCGCCAGCAGCTTGGCGGCCGGTCTAGGGGAAAAACTGTTTTTT.